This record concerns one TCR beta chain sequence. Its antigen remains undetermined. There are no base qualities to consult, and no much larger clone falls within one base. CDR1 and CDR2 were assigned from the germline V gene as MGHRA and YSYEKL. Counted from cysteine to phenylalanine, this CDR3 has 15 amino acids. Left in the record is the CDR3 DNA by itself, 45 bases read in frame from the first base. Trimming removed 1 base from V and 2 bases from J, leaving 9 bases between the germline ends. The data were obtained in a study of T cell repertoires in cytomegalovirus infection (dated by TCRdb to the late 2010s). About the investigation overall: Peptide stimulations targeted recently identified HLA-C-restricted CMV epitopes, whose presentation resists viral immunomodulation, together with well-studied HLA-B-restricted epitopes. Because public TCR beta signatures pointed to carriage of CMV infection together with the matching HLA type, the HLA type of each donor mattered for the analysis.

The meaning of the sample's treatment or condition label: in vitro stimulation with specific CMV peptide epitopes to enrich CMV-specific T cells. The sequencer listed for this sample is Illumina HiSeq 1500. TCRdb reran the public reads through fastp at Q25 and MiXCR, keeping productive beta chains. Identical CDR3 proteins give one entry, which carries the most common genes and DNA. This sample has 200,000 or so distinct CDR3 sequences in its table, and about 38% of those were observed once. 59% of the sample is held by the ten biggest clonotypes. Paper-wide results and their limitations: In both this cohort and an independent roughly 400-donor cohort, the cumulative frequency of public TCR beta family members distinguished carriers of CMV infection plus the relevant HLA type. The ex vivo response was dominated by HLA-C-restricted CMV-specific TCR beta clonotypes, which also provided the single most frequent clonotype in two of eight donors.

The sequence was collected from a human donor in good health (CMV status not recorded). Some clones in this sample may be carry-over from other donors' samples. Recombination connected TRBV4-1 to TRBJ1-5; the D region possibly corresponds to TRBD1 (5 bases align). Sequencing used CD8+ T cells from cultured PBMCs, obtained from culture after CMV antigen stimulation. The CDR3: CASSQVGGGNQPQHF. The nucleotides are TGCGCCAGCAGCCAAGTCGGGGGTGGCAATCAGCCCCAGCATTTT.